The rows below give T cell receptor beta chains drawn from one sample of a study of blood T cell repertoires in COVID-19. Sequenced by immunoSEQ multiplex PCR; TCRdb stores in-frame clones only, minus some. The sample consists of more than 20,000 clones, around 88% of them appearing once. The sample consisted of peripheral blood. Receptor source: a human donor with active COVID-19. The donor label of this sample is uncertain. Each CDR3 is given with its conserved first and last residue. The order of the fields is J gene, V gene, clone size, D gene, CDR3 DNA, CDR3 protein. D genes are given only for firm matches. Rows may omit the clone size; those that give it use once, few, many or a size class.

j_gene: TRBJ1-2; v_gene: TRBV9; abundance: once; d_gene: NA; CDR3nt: TGTGCCAGCAGCGTAGATAGCCGCCCCAACTATGGCTACACCTTC; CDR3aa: CASSVDSRPNYGYTF
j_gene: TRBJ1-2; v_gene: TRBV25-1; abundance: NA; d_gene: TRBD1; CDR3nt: TGTGCCAGCAGTGCCCAGACAGGGTTGGGTGGCTACACCTTC; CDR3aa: CASSAQTGLGGYTF
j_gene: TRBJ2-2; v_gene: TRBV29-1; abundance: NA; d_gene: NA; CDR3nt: TGCAGCGGGTCCAGGGGAACGAACACCGGGGAGCTGTTTTTT; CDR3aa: CSGSRGTNTGELFF
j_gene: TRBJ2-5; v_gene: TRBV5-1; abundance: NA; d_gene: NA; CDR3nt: TGCGCCAGCAGCGCGGGACAGCCTCAAGAGACCCAGTACTTC; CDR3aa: CASSAGQPQETQYF
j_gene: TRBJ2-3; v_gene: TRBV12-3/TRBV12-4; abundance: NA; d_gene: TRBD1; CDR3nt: TGTGCCAGCGGGGGGACAGGAGATACGCAGTATTTT; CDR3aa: CASGGTGDTQYF
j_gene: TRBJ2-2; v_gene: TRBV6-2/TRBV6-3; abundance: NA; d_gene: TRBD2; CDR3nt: TGTGCCAGCAGTTACCACGCGGGACTAGCGGGGACGAACACCGGGGAGCTGTTTTTT; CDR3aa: CASSYHAGLAGTNTGELFF
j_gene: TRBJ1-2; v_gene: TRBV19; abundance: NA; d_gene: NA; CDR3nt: TGTGCCAGTAGTATCGAGGGTCGGTTCTATGGCTACACCTTC; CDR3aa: CASSIEGRFYGYTF
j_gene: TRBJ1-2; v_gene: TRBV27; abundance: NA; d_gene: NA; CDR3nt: TGTGCCAGCAGGCCTGCGGGGGGAACTAACTATGGCTACACCTTC; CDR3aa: CASRPAGGTNYGYTF
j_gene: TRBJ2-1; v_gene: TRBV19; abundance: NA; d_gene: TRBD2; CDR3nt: TGTGCCAGTGGAAACGGACTAGGTGTACTCGATGAGCAGTTCTTC; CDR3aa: CASGNGLGVLDEQFF
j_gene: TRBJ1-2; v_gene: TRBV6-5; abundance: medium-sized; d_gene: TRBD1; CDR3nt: TGTGCCAGCAGTTACTCGGGGGACAGGCCCTATGGCTACACCTTC; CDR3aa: CASSYSGDRPYGYTF